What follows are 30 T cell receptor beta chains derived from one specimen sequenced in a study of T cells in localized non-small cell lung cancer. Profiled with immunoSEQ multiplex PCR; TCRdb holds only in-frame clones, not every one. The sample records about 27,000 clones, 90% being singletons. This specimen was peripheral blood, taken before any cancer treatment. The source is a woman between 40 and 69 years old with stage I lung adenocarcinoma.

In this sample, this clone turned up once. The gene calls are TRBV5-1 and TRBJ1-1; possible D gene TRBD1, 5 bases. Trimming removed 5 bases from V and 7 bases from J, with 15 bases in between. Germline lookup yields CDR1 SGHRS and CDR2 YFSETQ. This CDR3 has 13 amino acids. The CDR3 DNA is TGCGCCAGCAGTCGGACCGGGACTCTTGAAGCTTTCTTT. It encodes CASSRTGTLEAFF. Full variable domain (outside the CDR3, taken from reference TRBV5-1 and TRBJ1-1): KAGVTQTPRYLIKTRGQQVTLSCSPISGHRSVSWYQQTPGQGLQFLFEYFSETQRNKGNFPGRFSGRQFSNSRSEMNVSTLELGDSALYLCASSRTGTLEAFFGQGTRLTVV.

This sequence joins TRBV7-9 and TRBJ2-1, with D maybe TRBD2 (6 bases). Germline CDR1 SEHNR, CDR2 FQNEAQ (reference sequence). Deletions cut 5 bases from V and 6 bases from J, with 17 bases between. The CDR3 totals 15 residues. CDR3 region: CASSLGVAEVNEQFF. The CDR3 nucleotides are TGTGCCAGCAGCCTCGGGGTAGCGGAGGTCAATGAGCAGTTCTTC.

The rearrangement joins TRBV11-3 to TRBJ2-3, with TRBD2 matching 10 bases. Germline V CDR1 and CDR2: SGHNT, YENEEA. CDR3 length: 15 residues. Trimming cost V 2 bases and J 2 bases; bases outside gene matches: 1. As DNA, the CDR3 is TGTGCCAGCAGCTTAACTAGCGGGACCACAGATACGCAGTATTTT. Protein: CASSLTSGTTDTQYF. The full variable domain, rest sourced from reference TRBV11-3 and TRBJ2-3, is EAGVVQSPRYKIIEKKQPVAFWCNPISGHNTLYWYLQNLGQGPELLIRYENEEAVDDSQLPKDRFSAERLKGVDSTLKIQPAELGDSAVYLCASSLTSGTTDTQYFGPGTRLTVL.

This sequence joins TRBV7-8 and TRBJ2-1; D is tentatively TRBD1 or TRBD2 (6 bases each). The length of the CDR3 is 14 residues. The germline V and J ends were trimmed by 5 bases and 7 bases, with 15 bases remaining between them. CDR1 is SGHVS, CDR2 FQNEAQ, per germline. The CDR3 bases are TGTGCCAGCAGCCTAGAGGGGGGTTGGAATGAGCAGTTCTTC. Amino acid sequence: CASSLEGGWNEQFF.

The CDR3 DNA reads TGTGCCAGCAGCCCGGGGGGATTCACAGATACGCAGTATTTT. Its translation: CASSPGGFTDTQYF. The rearrangement joins TRBV5-5 to TRBJ2-3; 7 bases line up with TRBD2. This CDR3 contains 14 residues. From germline, CDR1 is SGHKS and CDR2 YYEKEE (reference sequence). With 4 bases clipped from V and 2 bases from J, the junction kept 4 bases outside the gene matches.

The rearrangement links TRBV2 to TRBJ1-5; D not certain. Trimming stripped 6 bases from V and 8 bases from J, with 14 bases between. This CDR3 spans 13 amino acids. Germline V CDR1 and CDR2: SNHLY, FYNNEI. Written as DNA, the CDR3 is TGTGCCAGCAGCGCCAGGAAAGAAGAGCCCCAGCATTTT. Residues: CASSARKEEPQHF.

The CDR3: CASSFEARFRSNTEAFF. The CDR3, as DNA: TGTGCCAGCAGTTTTGAGGCCAGGTTTCGATCCAACACTGAAGCTTTCTTT. The J gene is TRBJ1-1, the V gene TRBV28; no firm D call. The CDR3 has 17 amino acids. The V gene lost 3 bases and the J gene lost 2 bases, with 19 bases spanning the gap. Per the germline V gene, CDR1 is MDHEN and CDR2 is SYDVKM.

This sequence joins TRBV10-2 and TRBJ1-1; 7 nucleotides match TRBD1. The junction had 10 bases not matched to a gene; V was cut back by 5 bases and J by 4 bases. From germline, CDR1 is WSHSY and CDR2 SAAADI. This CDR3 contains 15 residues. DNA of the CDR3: TGCGCCAGCAGTCCCCCCAACAGGGGAAGCACTGAAGCTTTCTTT. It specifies CASSPPNRGSTEAFF.

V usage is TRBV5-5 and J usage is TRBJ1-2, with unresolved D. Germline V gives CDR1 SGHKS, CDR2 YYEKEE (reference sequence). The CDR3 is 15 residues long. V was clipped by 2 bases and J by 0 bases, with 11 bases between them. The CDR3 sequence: CASSLGGRPNYGYTF. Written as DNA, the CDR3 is TGTGCCAGCAGCTTAGGAGGAAGGCCTAACTATGGCTACACCTTC.

The CDR3 region has the DNA TGTGCCAGCAGCTTGTCGACGGGTCGAAATTCACCCCTCCACTTT. This sequence encodes CASSLSTGRNSPLHF. The V gene is TRBV5-4, the J gene TRBJ1-6, with D uncertain. This CDR3 has 15 amino acids. Germline V gives CDR1 SGHNT, CDR2 YYREEE (reference sequence). Trimming left V 1 base short and J 7 bases short, with 12 bases between.

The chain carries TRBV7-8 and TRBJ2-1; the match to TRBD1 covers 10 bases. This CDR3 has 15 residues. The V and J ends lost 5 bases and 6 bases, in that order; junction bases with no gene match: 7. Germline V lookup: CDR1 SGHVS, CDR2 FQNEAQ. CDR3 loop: CASSLRQGAPNEQFF. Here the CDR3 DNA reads TGTGCCAGCAGCCTACGACAGGGGGCCCCCAATGAGCAGTTCTTC.

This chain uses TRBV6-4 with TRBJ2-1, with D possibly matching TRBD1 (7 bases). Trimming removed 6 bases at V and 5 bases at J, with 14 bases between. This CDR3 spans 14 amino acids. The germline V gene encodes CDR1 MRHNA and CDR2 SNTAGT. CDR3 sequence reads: CASSRGVADNEQFF. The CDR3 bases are TGTGCCAGCAGCAGGGGGGTGGCTGACAATGAGCAGTTCTTC.

CDR3 bases: TGTGCCAGCAGGCCCGACGGGGGGGATGGCTACACCTTC. Translation gives CASRPDGGDGYTF. The gene calls are TRBV2 and TRBJ1-2; TRBD1 is a possible D gene (5 bases). The V and J ends lost 6 bases and 6 bases respectively, with 14 bases between them. This CDR3 comprises 13 residues. CDR1 is SNHLY and CDR2 is FYNNEI in the germline V gene.

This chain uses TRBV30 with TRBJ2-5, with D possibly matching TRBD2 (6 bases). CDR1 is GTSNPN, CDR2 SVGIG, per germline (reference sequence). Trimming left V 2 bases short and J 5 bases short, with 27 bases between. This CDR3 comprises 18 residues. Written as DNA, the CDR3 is TGTGCCTGGAGTTCGCCTCGGGTAGCGGTATCCTTTCGGGAGACCCAGTACTTC. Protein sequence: CAWSSPRVAVSFRETQYF. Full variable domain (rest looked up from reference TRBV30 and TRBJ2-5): SQTIHQWPATLVQPVGSPLSLECTVEGTSNPNLYWYRQAAGRGLQLLFYSVGIGQISSEVPQNLSASRPQDRQFILSSKKLLLSDSGFYLCAWSSPRVAVSFRETQYFGPGTRLLVL.

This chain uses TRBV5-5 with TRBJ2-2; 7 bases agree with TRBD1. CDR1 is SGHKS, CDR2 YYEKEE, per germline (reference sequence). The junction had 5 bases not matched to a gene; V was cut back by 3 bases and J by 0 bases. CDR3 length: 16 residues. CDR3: CASSSTGATNTGELFF. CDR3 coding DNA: TGTGCCAGCAGCTCTACAGGGGCCACGAACACCGGGGAGCTGTTTTTT.

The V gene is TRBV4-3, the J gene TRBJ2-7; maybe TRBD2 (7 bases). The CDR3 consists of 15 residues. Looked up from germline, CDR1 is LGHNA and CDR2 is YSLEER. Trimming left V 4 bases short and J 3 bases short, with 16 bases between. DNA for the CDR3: TGCGCCAGCAGCCCGACCCGCGGGGGCCACTACGAGCAGTACTTC. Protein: CASSPTRGGHYEQYF.

CDR3: CASSHHRDTQYF. CDR3 DNA sequence: TGTGCCAGCAGTCACCACCGGGATACGCAGTATTTT. This sequence joins TRBV11-2 and TRBJ2-3, with D uncertain. The V gene's germline CDR1 is SGHAT and CDR2 FQNNGV. Between the trimmed V and J ends, which lost 6 bases and 6 bases, there was a span of 10 bases. The CDR3 spans 12 residues.

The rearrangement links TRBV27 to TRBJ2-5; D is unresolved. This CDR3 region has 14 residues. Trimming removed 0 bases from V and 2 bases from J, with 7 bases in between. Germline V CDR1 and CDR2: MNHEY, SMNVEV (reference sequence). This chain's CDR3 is CASSLSPPQETQYF. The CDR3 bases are TGTGCCAGCAGTTTATCCCCTCCACAAGAGACCCAGTACTTC.

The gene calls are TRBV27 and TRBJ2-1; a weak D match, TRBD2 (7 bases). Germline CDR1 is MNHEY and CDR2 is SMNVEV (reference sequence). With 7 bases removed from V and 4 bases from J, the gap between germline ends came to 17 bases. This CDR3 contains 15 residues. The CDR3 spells CASTPRRGGYNEQFF. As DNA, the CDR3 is TGTGCCAGCACCCCTCGGAGGGGGGGTTACAATGAGCAGTTCTTC.

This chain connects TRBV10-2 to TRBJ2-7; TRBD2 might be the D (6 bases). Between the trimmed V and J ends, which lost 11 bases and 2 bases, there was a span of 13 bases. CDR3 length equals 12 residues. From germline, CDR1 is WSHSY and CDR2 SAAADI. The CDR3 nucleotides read TGCGCCTGCGGGGATACGACCTACGAGCAGTACTTC. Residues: CACGDTTYEQYF.

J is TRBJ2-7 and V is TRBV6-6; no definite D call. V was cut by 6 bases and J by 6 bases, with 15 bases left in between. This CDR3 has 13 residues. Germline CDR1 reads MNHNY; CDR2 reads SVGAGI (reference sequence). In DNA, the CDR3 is TGTGCCAGCAGCAACCAGGCTTTAGGCGAGCAGTACTTC. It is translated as CASSNQALGEQYF.

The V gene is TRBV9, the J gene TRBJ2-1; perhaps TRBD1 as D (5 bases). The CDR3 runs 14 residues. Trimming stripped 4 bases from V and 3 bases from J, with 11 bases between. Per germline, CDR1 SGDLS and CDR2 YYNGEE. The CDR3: CASSPRGNYNEQFF. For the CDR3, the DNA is TGTGCCAGCAGCCCAAGGGGAAACTACAATGAGCAGTTCTTC.

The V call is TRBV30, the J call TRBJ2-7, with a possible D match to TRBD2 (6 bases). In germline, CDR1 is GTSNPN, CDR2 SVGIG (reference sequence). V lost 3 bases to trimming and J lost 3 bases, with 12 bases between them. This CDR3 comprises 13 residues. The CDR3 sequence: CAWSPTRNYEQYF. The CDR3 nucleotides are TGTGCCTGGAGCCCGACTAGAAACTACGAGCAGTACTTC.

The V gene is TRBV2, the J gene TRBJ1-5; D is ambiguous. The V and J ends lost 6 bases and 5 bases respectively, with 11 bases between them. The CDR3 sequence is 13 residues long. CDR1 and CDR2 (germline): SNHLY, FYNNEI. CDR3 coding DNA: TGTGCCAGCAGCAAGGAGGTCGATCAGCCCCAGCATTTT. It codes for CASSKEVDQPQHF.

The CDR3 spells CASSFGRNTGELFF. DNA for the CDR3: TGTGCCAGCAGCTTTGGCAGAAACACCGGGGAGCTGTTTTTT. This sequence joins TRBV7-3 and TRBJ2-2; D uncertain. Germline V CDR1 and CDR2: SGHTA, FQGTGA. There are 14 residues in the CDR3. Trimming took off 3 bases at V and 2 bases at J, with 7 bases between the two ends.

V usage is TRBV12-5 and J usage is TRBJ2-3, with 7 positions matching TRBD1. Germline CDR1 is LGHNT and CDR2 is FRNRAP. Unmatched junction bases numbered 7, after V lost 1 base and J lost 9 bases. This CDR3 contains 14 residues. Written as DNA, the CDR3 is TGTGCTAGTGGTTTGGAGACCAGGGGGAGAACGCAGTATTTT. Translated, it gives CASGLETRGRTQYF.

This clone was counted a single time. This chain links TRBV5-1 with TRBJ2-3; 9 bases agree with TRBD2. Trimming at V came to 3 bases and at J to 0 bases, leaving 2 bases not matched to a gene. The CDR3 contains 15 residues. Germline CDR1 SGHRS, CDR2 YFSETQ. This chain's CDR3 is CASSSLAGSTDTQYF. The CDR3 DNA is TGCGCCAGCAGCTCCCTAGCGGGGAGCACAGATACGCAGTATTTT.

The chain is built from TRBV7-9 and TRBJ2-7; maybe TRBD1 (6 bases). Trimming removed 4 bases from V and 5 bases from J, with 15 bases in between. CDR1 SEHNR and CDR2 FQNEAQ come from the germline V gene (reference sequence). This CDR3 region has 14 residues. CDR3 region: CASSSFRGRDEQYF. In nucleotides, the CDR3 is TGTGCCAGCAGCTCATTCAGGGGACGCGACGAGCAGTACTTC.

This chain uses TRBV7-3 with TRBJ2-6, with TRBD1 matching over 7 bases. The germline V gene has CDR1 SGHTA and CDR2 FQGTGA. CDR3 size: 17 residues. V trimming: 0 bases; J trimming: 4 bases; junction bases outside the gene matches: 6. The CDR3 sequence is CASSLTPQGVGANVLTF. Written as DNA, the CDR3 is TGTGCCAGCAGCTTAACCCCTCAGGGGGTAGGGGCCAACGTCCTGACTTTC.

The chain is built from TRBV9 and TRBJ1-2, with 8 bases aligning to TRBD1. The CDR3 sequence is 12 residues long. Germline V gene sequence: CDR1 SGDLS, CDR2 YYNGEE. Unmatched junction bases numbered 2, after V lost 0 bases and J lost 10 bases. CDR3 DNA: TGTGCCAGCAGCGTAGGGGGACAGGTCTACACCTTC. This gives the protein CASSVGGQVYTF.